These 12 T cell receptor beta chains originate from one sample sequenced in a study of T cell clonotyping in hematopoietic cell transplantation. Sequenced by immunoSEQ multiplex PCR; TCRdb stores in-frame clones only, minus some. The data hold some 19,000 clones, with 70% to 85% observed a single time. Time point here: recipient sample about 28 days before transplant, after cytoreduction. The specimen comprised peripheral blood mononuclear cells, sampled before stem cell transplant. The receptors derive from a man aged 55 to 70 with acute myeloid leukemia. Some clones in this sample may be carry-over from other donors' samples.

The CDR3 reads CASSYRGSEKLFF. The DNA of the CDR3 is TGCGCCAGCAGCTACAGGGGCTCCGAAAAACTGTTTTTT. The rearrangement links TRBV5-1 to TRBJ1-4; the match to TRBD1 covers 7 bases. The CDR3 consists of 13 residues. Germline V lookup: CDR1 SGHRS, CDR2 YFSETQ. Trimming cost V 3 bases and J 8 bases; bases outside gene matches: 4.

This rearrangement joins TRBV19 to TRBJ2-6; no definite D call. Trimming removed 9 bases from V and 2 bases from J, with 17 bases in between. The CDR3 extends over 16 amino acids. Germline V gene sequence: CDR1 LNHDA, CDR2 SQIVND (reference sequence). Here the CDR3 DNA reads TGTGCCAGCCAAGGCGAAGGGCGGACTGGGGCCAACGTCCTGACTTTC. Protein product: CASQGEGRTGANVLTF.

In this sample, this clone turned up a few times. At one end, the junction sequence differs from germline, possibly due to a read error. The CDR3 DNA reads as TGTGCCAGCAGCTGGGACAGGGAGTTGGGCTATGGCTACACCTTC. Translating it yields CASSWDRELGYGYTF. The chain joins TRBV5-1 to TRBJ1-2; 9 bases are a match to TRBD1. The CDR3 has 15 residues. Germline CDR1 SGHRS, CDR2 YFSETQ.

The chain has TRBV6-1 and TRBJ1-1; D not certain. The length of the CDR3 is 15 residues. The germline CDR1 and CDR2 sequences are MNHNS and SASEGT. Trimming stripped 0 bases from V and 1 base from J, with 9 bases between. The CDR3 reads CASSEALLRNTEAFF. CDR3 nucleotide sequence: TGTGCCAGCAGTGAAGCGTTGTTGCGGAACACTGAAGCTTTCTTT.

The rearrangement links TRBV7-2 to TRBJ2-3; perhaps TRBD2 as D (5 bases). Trimming stripped 5 bases from V and 3 bases from J, with 12 bases between. Germline V gives CDR1 SGHTA, CDR2 FQGNSA. The CDR3 runs to 14 residues. CDR3 residues: CASSVGVETDTQYF. The CDR3 bases are TGTGCCAGCAGCGTCGGGGTTGAGACAGATACGCAGTATTTT.

The chain has TRBV9 and TRBJ2-2; no definite D call. Germline V lookup: CDR1 SGDLS, CDR2 YYNGEE. V dropped 4 bases and J dropped 7 bases, with 8 bases sitting between them. The CDR3 extends over 12 amino acids. CDR3 nucleotides: TGTGCCAGCAGCATCCACGGCGGGGAGCTGTTTTTT. Protein product: CASSIHGGELFF.

The chain recombines TRBV9 with TRBJ2-2; D may correspond to TRBD1 or TRBD2 (6 bases each). Trimming cost V 5 bases and J 0 bases, with 8 bases left between them. Germline V gene lookup returns CDR1 SGDLS and CDR2 YYNGEE. The CDR3 is made up of 14 amino acids. The CDR3 sequence: CASRGGANTGELFF. For the CDR3, the DNA is TGTGCCAGCAGGGGGGGCGCGAACACCGGGGAGCTGTTTTTT. Looking up the rest from reference TRBV9 and TRBJ2-2 gives the full variable domain: DSGVTQTPKHLITATGQRVTLRCSPRSGDLSVYWYQQSLDQGLQFLIQYYNGEERAKGNILERFSAQQFPDLHSELNLSSLELGDSALYFCASRGGANTGELFFGEGSRLTVL.

The chain is built from TRBV21-1 and TRBJ2-1. TRBV21-1 is noted as a pseudogene. The CDR3 covers 14 residues. The CDR3 region has the DNA TGTGCCAGCAGCAAAGGCCGCCGCTTGGTTGAGCAGTTCTTC. It is translated as CASSKGRRLVEQFF.

The chain links TRBV7-9 to TRBJ2-3; 7 nucleotides line up with TRBD2. CDR3 length equals 12 residues. Unmatched junction bases numbered 6, after V lost 6 bases and J lost 9 bases. CDR1 SEHNR and CDR2 FQNEAQ come from the germline V gene (reference sequence). The chain's CDR3 is CASRGRGGTQYF. The CDR3 nucleotides are TGTGCCAGCAGAGGTAGGGGAGGGACGCAGTATTTT.

This clone showed up just a few times. The CDR3 spells CAWGRMNTEAFF. The CDR3 DNA follows: TGTGCCTGGGGAAGGATGAACACTGAAGCTTTCTTT. The genes are TRBV30 and TRBJ1-1; D unresolved. The germline V gene has CDR1 GTSNPN and CDR2 SVGIG (reference sequence). With 5 bases removed from V and 0 bases from J, the gap between germline ends came to 7 bases. CDR3 length equals 12 residues.

The chain recombines TRBV2 with TRBJ1-2; unclear D gene. V lost 6 bases and J 6 bases, leaving 8 bases between the germline ends. The CDR3 loop spans 11 amino acids. CDR1 SNHLY and CDR2 FYNNEI come from the germline V gene. CDR3 residues: CASSSGDGYTF. Written as DNA, the CDR3 is TGTGCCAGCAGCTCAGGAGATGGCTACACCTTC.

This clone was picked up one time. The V gene is TRBV19, the J gene TRBJ1-1; 8 bases agree with TRBD1. Trimming took 5 bases from V and 1 from J; bases not matched to a gene: 3. Germline values: CDR1 LNHDA, CDR2 SQIVND (reference sequence). This CDR3 is 14 amino acids long. The CDR3 reads CASSAGQANTEAFF. Written as DNA, the CDR3 is TGTGCCAGTAGTGCGGGACAGGCGAACACTGAAGCTTTCTTT.